The rows below give T cell receptor beta chains drawn from one sample of a study of OX40 agonist ivuxolimab in advanced cancers. TCRdb keeps only in-frame clones here, not all; method: immunoSEQ multiplex PCR. The data show some 74,000 clones, around 90% seen once. Sample: CD4+ or CD8+ T cells sorted from blood, taken in a trial of the OX40 agonist ivuxolimab. All receptors come from an adult with an advanced solid tumor such as melanoma, head and neck, liver or kidney cancer. CDR3s include the opening cysteine and the closing phenylalanine or tryptophan. The D gene is left open where the match is weak. The size entry is marked missing in some rows and otherwise reads once, few, many or a size class.

J	size	V	D	CDR3	DNA
TRBJ2-7	NA	TRBV5-1	NA	CASSLDTGFGEQYF	TGCGCCAGCAGCTTGGACACAGGGTTCGGGGAACAGTACTTC
TRBJ1-1	NA	TRBV5-1	NA	CASSLSVSVRGNTEAFF	TGCGCCAGCAGCTTGAGTGTTTCAGTCAGGGGGAACACTGAAGCTTTCTTT
TRBJ1-1	NA	TRBV28	TRBD1	CASSSGGQGLWEAFF	TGTGCCAGCAGTTCCGGGGGACAGGGTCTATGGGAAGCTTTCTTT
TRBJ1-5	NA	TRBV29-1	TRBD1	CSVGQGVGQPQHF	TGCAGCGTCGGACAGGGGGTAGGTCAGCCCCAGCATTTT
TRBJ1-1	NA	TRBV4-1	TRBD1	CASSPGQGANTEAFF	TGCGCCAGCAGCCCGGGACAGGGGGCGAACACTGAAGCTTTCTTT
TRBJ1-2	NA	TRBV16	NA	CASSQIAERYGYTF	TGTGCCAGCAGCCAGATTGCAGAGCGCTATGGCTACACCTTC
TRBJ1-3	NA	TRBV10-2	TRBD1	CASSEEWTGIRNTIYF	TGCGCCAGCAGTGAGGAATGGACAGGGATACGAAACACCATATATTTT
TRBJ2-2	NA	TRBV6-6	TRBD2	CAGRGGNTGELFF	TGTGCCGGCCGGGGGGGGAACACCGGGGAGCTGTTTTTT
TRBJ2-2	NA	TRBV5-1	NA	CASSLFPLMNTGELFF	TGCGCCAGCAGCTTGTTTCCCCTTATGAACACCGGGGAGCTGTTTTTT
TRBJ1-2	NA	TRBV19	TRBD1	CASGTGQYGYTF	TGTGCCAGTGGGACAGGCCAATATGGCTACACCTTC
TRBJ1-4	NA	TRBV6-1	NA	CASKFSDTLGEKLFF	TGTGCCAGCAAGTTTTCGGACACCTTGGGCGAAAAACTGTTTTTT
TRBJ1-2	once	TRBV15	TRBD1	CATSREGGMRTGNGYTF	TGTGCCACCAGCAGAGAAGGGGGGATGAGGACAGGGAATGGCTACACCTTC
TRBJ1-5	NA	TRBV4-2	NA	CASSQSTGDSNQPQHF	TGTGCCAGCAGCCAATCTACGGGGGATAGCAATCAGCCCCAGCATTTT
TRBJ2-2	NA	TRBV28	NA	CASSPQGKGNTGELFF	TGTGCCAGCAGCCCGCAGGGGAAAGGGAACACCGGGGAGCTGTTTTTT
TRBJ2-7	NA	TRBV30	NA	CAWNLGGGLYEQYF	TGTGCCTGGAACCTAGGGGGGGGGCTCTACGAGCAGTACTTC
TRBJ1-2	NA	TRBV18	TRBD1	CASSPGQSYGYTF	TGTGCCAGCTCACCGGGACAGAGCTATGGCTACACCTTC
TRBJ2-2	NA	TRBV10-2	TRBD1	CASKILSTGGRDGELFF	TGCGCCAGCAAAATACTCTCGACAGGGGGAAGGGACGGGGAGCTGTTTTTT
TRBJ1-2	NA	TRBV1	NA	CTSSQCFERDRGYYGYTF	TGCACCAGCAGCCAATGCTTCGAAAGGGACAGGGGCTACTATGGCTACACCTTC
TRBJ2-3	NA	TRBV2	TRBD2	CASSEAAGADTQYF	TGTGCCAGCAGTGAAGCTGCGGGGGCAGATACGCAGTATTTT
TRBJ2-2	NA	TRBV6-4	NA	CASRDSNTGELFF	TGTGCCAGCAGGGACAGTAACACCGGGGAGCTGTTTTTT
TRBJ2-3	NA	TRBV15	NA	CATSRERGTDTQYF	TGTGCCACCAGCAGGGAGCGGGGCACAGATACGCAGTATTTT
TRBJ2-3	NA	TRBV27	NA	CASSLYGTDTQYF	TGTGCCAGCAGTTTATACGGGACAGATACGCAGTATTTT
TRBJ2-7	NA	TRBV5-6	TRBD2	CASPGGEQYF	TGTGCCAGCCCGGGGGGGGAGCAGTACTTC
TRBJ1-1	NA	TRBV6-5	NA	CASRPRTGVGTFF	TGTGCCAGCAGACCCAGGACTGGCGTCGGGACTTTCTTT
TRBJ1-3	NA	TRBV19	NA	CASSTDHRVGNTIYF	TGTGCCAGTAGTACGGACCACAGGGTTGGAAACACCATATATTTT
TRBJ1-6	NA	TRBV2	TRBD1	CASSLATGGESPLHF	TGTGCCAGCTCTCTGGCCACAGGGGGCGAATCACCCCTCCACTTT